This entry describes one T cell receptor beta chain. As yet, its antigen is unknown. CDR1 and CDR2 from the germline V gene are SGHRS and YFSETQ. CDR3 length: 16 residues. V gave up 2 bases and J gave up 0 bases, with 11 bases separating them. The authors ran the immunoSEQ assay, v3.0, at survey level. Sequencing was intended to reach about 35,000-50,000 T-cell genomes per sample. Profiling relied on immunoSEQ multiplex PCR, and the TCRdb table lists in-frame clones only, not all of them. The sample has 15,000 to 20,000 clones; around 95% are singletons. This sample was taken from a study of long-term antiretroviral therapy in people with HIV. Points from the study as a whole: Pre-ART clonal expansions dominated every time point's repertoire.

The chain employs TRBV5-1 and TRBJ2-2; D is perhaps TRBD1 or TRBD2 (5 bases each). The TCR was taken from a man aged 25-45 years with HIV. The material sequenced was unsorted PBMCs, taken 10.4 years after starting antiretroviral therapy. CDR3 protein: CASSFTGRANTGELFF. The CDR3 nucleotides are TGCGCCAGCAGCTTCACGGGACGGGCGAACACCGGGGAGCTGTTTTTT. Using reference TRBV5-1 and TRBJ2-2 for the parts outside the CDR3, the full variable domain is KAGVTQTPRYLIKTRGQQVTLSCSPISGHRSVSWYQQTPGQGLQFLFEYFSETQRNKGNFPGRFSGRQFSNSRSEMNVSTLELGDSALYLCASSFTGRANTGELFFGEGSRLTVL.